This entry describes one T cell receptor (beta chain). Its antigen is undetermined. The entry originates in a study of shared clonotypes between healthy human individuals. Regarding the study as a whole: Represented genetic and exposure-history diversity was restricted by having few donors.

Using immunoSEQ multiplex PCR, the repertoire was profiled, and TCRdb retains in-frame clones only, with some absent. The sample records about 1,800,000 clones, about 95% being singletons. Positive CCR7 selection of CD45RO-negative cells yielded the naive CD8 cells, and terminally differentiated effector memory CD45RA+ cells were excluded. Sequences were obtained from naive CD8+ T cells sorted from blood. The clonotype originates from a man younger than 30 in good health.

CDR3 sequence reads: CSAPGQTYTF. Here the CDR3 DNA reads TGCAGTGCCCCGGGACAGACCTACACCTTC. The chain has TRBV20-1 and TRBJ1-2, with 7 bases aligning to TRBD1. The V gene end was trimmed by 6 bases and the J gene end by 10 bases; junction bases not matched to a gene: 5. The CDR3 is 10 amino acids. Germline V gives CDR1 DFQATT, CDR2 SNEGSKA (reference sequence).